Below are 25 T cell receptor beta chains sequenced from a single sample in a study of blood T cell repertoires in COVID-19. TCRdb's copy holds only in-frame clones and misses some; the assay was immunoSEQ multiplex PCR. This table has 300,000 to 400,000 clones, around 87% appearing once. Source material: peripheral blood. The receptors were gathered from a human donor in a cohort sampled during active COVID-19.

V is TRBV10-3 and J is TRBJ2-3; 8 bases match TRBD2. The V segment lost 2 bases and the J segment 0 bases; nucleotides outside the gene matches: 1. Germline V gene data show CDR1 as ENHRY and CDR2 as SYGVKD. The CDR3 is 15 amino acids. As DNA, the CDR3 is TGTGCCATCAGTGAGATAGCGGGGAGCACAGATACGCAGTATTTT. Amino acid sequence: CAISEIAGSTDTQYF.

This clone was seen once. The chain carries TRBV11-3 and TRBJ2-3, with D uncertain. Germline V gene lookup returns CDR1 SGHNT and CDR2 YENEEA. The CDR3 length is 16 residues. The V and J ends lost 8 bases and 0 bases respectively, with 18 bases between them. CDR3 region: CASLVALPSSTDTQYF. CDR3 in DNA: TGTGCCAGCCTGGTTGCCCTACCATCTAGCACAGATACGCAGTATTTT.

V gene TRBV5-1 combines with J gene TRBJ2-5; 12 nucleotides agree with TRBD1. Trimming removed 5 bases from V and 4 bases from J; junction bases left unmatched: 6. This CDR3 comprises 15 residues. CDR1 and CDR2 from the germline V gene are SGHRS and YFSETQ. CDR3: CASSPGQGARETQYF. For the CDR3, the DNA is TGCGCCAGCAGTCCGGGACAGGGGGCTAGAGAGACCCAGTACTTC.

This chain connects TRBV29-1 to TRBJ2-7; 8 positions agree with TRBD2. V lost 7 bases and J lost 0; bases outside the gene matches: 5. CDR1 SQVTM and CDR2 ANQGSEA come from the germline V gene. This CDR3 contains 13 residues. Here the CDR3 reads CSAGGAYSYEQYF. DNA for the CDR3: TGCAGCGCCGGGGGGGCCTACTCCTACGAGCAGTACTTC.

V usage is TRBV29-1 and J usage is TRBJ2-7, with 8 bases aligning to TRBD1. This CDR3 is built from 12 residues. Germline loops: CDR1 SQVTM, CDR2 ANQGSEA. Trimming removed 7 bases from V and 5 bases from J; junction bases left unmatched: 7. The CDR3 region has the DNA TGCAGCGCGGGACAGGATAACGACGAGCAGTACTTC. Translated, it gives CSAGQDNDEQYF.

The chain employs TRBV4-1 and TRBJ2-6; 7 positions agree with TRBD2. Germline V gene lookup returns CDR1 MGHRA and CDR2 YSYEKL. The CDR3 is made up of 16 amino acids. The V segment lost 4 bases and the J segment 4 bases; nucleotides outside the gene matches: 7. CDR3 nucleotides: TGCGCCAGCAGCCGCGGGAGATCCTCCGGGGCCAACGTCCTGACTTTC. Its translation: CASSRGRSSGANVLTF.

The CDR3 DNA follows: TGTGCCAGCAGCCGTGGGGGGGCGGGATACGAGCAGTACTTC. This gives the protein CASSRGGAGYEQYF. The chain employs TRBV7-2 and TRBJ2-7; D may be TRBD2 (7 bases). The V gene lost 5 bases and the J gene lost 4 bases, with 15 bases spanning the gap. CDR3 length equals 14 residues. Looked up from germline, CDR1 is SGHTA and CDR2 is FQGNSA.

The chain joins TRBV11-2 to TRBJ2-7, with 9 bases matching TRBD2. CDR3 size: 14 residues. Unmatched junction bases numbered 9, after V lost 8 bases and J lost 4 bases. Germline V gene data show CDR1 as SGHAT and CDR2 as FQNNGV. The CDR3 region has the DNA TGTGCCAGCGCCATTAGCGGGAGTGGGTACGAGCAGTACTTC. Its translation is CASAISGSGYEQYF.

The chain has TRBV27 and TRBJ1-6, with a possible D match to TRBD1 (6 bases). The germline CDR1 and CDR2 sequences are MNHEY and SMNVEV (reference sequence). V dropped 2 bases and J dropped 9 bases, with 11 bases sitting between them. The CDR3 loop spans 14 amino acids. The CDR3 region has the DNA TGTGCCAGCAGTTTAGGGGGCTTTAGTTCACCCCTCCACTTT. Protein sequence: CASSLGGFSSPLHF.

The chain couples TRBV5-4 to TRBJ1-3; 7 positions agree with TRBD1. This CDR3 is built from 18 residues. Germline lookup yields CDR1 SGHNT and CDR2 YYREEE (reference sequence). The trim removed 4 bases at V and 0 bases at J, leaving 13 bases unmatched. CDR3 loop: CASSADRTPFDSGNTIYF. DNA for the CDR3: TGTGCCAGCAGCGCGGACAGGACCCCCTTCGACTCTGGAAACACCATATATTTT.

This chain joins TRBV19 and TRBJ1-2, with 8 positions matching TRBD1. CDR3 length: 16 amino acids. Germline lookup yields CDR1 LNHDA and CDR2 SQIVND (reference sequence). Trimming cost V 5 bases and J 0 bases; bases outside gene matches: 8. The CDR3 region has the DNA TGTGCCAGTAGTGCCAGGGACAGGTCGACTAACTATGGCTACACCTTC. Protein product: CASSARDRSTNYGYTF.

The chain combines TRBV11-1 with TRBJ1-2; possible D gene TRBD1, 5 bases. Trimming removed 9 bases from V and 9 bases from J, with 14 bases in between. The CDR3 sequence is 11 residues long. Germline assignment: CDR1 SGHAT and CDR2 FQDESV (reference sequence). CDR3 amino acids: CASSRDSRYTF. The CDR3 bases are TGTGCCAGTTCGAGGGACTCCCGCTACACCTTC.

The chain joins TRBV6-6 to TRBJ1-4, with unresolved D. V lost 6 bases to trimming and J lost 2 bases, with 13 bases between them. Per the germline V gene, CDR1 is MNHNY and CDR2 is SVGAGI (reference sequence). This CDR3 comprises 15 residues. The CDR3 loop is CASSPNRSTNEKLFF. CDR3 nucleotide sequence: TGTGCCAGCAGCCCCAACAGATCGACTAATGAAAAACTGTTTTTT.

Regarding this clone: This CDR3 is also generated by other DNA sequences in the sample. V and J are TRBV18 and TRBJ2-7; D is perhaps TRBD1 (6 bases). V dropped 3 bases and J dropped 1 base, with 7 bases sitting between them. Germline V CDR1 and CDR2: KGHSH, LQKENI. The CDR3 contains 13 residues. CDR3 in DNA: TGTGCCAGCTCACCCGGACAGTCCTACGAGCAGTACTTC. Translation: CASSPGQSYEQYF.

CDR3 bases: TGCGCCAGCAGCCTGACAGGACCCGGGGACACTGAAGCTTTCTTT. It codes for CASSLTGPGDTEAFF. The rearrangement joins TRBV5-1 to TRBJ1-1; a possible D gene is TRBD1 (6 bases). Trimming removed 4 bases at V and 3 bases at J, with 16 bases between. Germline values: CDR1 SGHRS, CDR2 YFSETQ. This CDR3 has 15 amino acids.

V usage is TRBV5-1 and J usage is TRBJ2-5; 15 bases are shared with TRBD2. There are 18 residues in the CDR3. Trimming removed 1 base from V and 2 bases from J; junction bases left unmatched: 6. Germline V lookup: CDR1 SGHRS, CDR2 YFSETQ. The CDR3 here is CASSLSQGLAGGQETQYF. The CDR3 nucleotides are TGCGCCAGCAGCTTGAGCCAGGGACTAGCGGGAGGTCAAGAGACCCAGTACTTC.

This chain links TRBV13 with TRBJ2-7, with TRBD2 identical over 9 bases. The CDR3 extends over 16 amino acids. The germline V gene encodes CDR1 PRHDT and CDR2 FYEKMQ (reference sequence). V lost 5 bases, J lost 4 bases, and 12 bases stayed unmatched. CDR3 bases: TGTGCCAGCAGCCCGGGTTCCGGGCGGGGGGGGTACGAGCAGTACTTC. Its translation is CASSPGSGRGGYEQYF.

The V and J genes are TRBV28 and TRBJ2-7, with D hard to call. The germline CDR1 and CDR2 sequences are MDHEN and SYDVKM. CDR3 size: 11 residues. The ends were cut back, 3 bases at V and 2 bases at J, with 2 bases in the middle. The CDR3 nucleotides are TGTGCCAGCAGTTTTACCTACGAGCAGTACTTC. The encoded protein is CASSFTYEQYF.

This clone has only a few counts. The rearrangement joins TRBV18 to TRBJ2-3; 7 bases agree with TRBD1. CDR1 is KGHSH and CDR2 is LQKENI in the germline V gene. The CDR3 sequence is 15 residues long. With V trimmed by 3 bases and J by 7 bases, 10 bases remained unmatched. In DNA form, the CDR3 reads TGTGCCAGCTCACCTCCGGGACAGTTAATATATACGCAGTATTTT. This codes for CASSPPGQLIYTQYF. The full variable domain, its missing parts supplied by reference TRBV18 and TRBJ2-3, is NAGVMQNPRHLVRRRGQEARLRCSPMKGHSHVYWYRQLPEEGLKFMVYLQKENIIDESGMPKERFSAEFPKEGPSILRIQQVVRGDSAAYFCASSPPGQLIYTQYFGPGTRLTVL.

The CDR3 DNA follows: TGTGCCAGCAGCCCCCGAGCCAGGCAGAACACCGGGGAGCTGTTTTTT. Residues: CASSPRARQNTGELFF. The chain recombines TRBV7-8 with TRBJ2-2; unclear D gene. Trimming removed 5 bases at V and 1 base at J, with 14 bases between. From germline, CDR1 is SGHVS and CDR2 FQNEAQ. The CDR3 runs 16 residues.

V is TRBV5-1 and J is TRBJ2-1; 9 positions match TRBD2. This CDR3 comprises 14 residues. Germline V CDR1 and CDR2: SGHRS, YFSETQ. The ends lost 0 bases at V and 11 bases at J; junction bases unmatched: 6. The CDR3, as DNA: TGCGCCAGCAGCTTGGAGATAGCGGGGGAAAAGCAGTTCTTC. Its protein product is CASSLEIAGEKQFF.

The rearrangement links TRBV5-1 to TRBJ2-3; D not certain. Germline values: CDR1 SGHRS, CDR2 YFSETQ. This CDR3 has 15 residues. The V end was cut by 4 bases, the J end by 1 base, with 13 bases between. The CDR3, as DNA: TGCGCCAGCAGCCCAATGAGCTTGGGCACAGATACGCAGTATTTT. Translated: CASSPMSLGTDTQYF. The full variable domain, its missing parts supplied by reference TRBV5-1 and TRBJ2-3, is KAGVTQTPRYLIKTRGQQVTLSCSPISGHRSVSWYQQTPGQGLQFLFEYFSETQRNKGNFPGRFSGRQFSNSRSEMNVSTLELGDSALYLCASSPMSLGTDTQYFGPGTRLTVL.

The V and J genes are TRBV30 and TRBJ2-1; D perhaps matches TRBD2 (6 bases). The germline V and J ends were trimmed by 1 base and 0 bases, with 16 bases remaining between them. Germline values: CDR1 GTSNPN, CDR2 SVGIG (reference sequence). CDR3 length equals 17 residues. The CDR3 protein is CAWSGFTAGSSYNEQFF. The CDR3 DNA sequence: TGTGCCTGGAGTGGGTTTACGGCGGGAAGCTCCTACAATGAGCAGTTCTTC.

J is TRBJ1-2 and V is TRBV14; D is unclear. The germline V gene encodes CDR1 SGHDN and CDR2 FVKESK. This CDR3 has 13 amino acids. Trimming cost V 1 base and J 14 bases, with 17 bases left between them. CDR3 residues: CASSQGPDFSSTF. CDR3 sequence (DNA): TGTGCCAGCAGCCAAGGGCCGGACTTCTCTAGTACCTTC.

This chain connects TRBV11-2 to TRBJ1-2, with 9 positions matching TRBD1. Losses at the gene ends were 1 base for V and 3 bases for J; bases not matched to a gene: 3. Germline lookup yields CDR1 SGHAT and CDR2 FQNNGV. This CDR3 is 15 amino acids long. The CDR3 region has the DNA TGTGCCAGCAGCTTAGGTGGACAGGGGCACTATGGCTACACCTTC. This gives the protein CASSLGGQGHYGYTF.